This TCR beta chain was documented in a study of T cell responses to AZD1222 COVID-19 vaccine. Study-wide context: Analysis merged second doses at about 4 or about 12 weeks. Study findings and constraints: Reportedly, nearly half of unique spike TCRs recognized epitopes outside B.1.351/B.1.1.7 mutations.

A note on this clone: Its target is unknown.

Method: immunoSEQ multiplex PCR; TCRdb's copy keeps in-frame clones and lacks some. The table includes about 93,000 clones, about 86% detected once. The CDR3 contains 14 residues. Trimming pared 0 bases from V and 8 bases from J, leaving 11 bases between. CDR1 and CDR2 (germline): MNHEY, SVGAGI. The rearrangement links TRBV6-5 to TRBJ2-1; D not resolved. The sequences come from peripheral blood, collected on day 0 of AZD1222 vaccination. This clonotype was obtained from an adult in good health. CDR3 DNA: TGTGCCAGCAGTTACTCGGCCCTGGGCGATGAGCAGTTCTTC. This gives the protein CASSYSALGDEQFF.